This TCR beta chain was identified in a study of Tregs in tolerant kidney transplant recipients. Overall study results and limits: Validation in larger populations is needed because few patients were studied.

V lost 0 bases and J 9 bases, leaving 6 bases between the germline ends. The germline V gene encodes CDR1 WSHSY and CDR2 SAAADI. The CDR3 has 12 residues. Recipients received nonmyeloablative bone marrow transplants from related graft donors, with transient mixed chimerism. The method was immunoSEQ multiplex PCR; TCRdb's version includes in-frame clones alone and lacks a portion of them. The sample carries 54,000 or so clones, about 91% recorded once. On this clone: Antigen unknown.

The genes are TRBV10-2 and TRBJ2-1, with unresolved D. The receptor was derived from a human patient who received a combined kidney and bone marrow transplant. Some of the T cells might come from the graft donor. Source: CD8+ T cells from blood (PBMCs), taken 24 months after the transplant. For the CDR3, the DNA is TGCGCCAGCAGTGAGTCGGTGGCTGAGCAGTTCTTC. The encoded protein is CASSESVAEQFF.